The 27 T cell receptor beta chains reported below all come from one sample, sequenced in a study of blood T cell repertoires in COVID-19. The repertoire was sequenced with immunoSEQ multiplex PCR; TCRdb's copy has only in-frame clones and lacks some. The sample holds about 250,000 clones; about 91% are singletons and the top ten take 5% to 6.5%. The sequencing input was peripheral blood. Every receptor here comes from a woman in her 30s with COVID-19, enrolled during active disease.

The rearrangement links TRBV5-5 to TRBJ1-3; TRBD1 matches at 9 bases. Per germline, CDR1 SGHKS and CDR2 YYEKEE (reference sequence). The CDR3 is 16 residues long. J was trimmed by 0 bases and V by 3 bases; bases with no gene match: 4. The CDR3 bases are TGTGCCAGCAGCTCGCGGACAGGGGACTCTGGAAACACCATATATTTT. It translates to CASSSRTGDSGNTIYF.

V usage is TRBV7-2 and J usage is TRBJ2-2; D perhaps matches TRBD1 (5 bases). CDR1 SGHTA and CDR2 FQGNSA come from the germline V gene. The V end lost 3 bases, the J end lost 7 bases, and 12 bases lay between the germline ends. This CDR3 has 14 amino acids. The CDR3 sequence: CASSLRQGNGELFF. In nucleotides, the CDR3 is TGTGCCAGCAGCTTGAGGCAGGGAAACGGGGAGCTGTTTTTT.

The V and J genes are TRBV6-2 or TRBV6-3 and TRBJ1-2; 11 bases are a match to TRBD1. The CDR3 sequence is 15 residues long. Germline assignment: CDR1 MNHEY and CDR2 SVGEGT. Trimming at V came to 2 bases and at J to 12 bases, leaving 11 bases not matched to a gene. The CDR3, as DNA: TGTGCCAGCAGTTACCCGGGACAGGGGGTGACCGGGCACACCTTC. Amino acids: CASSYPGQGVTGHTF.

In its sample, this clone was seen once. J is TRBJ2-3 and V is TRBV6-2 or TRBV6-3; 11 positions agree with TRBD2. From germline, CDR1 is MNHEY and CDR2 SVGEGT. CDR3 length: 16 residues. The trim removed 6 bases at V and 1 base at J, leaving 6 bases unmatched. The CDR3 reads CASSMILAGGTDTQYF. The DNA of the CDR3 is TGTGCCAGCAGCATGATACTAGCGGGGGGCACAGATACGCAGTATTTT.

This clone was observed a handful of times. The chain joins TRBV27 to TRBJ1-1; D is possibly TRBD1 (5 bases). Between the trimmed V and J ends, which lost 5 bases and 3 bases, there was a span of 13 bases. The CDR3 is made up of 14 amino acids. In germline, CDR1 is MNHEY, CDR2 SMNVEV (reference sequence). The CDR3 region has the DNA TGTGCCAGCAGTCCCCATCGGGGGGACACTGAAGCTTTCTTT. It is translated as CASSPHRGDTEAFF.

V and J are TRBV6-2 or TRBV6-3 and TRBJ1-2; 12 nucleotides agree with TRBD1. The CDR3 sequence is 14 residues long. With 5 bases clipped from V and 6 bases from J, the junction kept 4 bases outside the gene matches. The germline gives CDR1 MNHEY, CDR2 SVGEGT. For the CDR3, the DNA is TGTGCCAGCAGTGACCGGGACAGGGGGCATGGCTACACCTTC. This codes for CASSDRDRGHGYTF.

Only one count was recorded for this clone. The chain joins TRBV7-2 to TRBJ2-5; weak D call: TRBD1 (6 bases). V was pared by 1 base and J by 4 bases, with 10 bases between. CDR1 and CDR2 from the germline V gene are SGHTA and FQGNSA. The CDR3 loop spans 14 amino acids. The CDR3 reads CASSLGPGAETQYF. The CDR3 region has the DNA TGTGCCAGCAGCTTAGGTCCAGGGGCAGAGACCCAGTACTTC.

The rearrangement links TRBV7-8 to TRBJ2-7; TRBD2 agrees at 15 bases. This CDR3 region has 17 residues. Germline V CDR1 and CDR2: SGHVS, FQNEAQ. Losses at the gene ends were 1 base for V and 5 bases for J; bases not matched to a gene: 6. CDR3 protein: CASSLDRRTSGRDEQYV. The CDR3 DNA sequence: TGTGCCAGCAGCTTAGACAGGCGGACTAGCGGGAGGGACGAGCAGTACGTC.

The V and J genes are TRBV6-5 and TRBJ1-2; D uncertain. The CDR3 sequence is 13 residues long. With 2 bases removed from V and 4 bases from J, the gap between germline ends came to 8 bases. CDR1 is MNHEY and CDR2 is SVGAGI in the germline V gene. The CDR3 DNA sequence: TGTGCCAGCAGTTACCTACAGTCCTATGGCTACACCTTC. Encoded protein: CASSYLQSYGYTF.

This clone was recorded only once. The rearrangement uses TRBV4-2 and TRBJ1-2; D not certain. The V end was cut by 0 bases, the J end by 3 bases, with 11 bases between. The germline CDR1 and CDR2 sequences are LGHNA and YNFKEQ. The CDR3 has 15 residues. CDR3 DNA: TGTGCCAGCAGCCAAGAGTCGGGCGGGTACTATGGCTACACCTTC. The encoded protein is CASSQESGGYYGYTF.

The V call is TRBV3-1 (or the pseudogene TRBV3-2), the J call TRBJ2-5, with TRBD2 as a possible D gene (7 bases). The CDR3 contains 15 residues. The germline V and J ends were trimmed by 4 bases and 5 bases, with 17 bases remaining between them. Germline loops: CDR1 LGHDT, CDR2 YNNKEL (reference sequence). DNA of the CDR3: TGTGCCAGCAGCCCCATAAGGGGGGGTGGGGAGACCCAGTACTTC. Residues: CASSPIRGGGETQYF.

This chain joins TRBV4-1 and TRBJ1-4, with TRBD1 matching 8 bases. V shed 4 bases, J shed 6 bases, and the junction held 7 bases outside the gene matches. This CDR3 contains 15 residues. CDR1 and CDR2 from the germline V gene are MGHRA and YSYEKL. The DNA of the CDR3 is TGCGCCAGCAGCCTCACCGGGACAGGTTATGAAAAACTGTTTTTT. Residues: CASSLTGTGYEKLFF.

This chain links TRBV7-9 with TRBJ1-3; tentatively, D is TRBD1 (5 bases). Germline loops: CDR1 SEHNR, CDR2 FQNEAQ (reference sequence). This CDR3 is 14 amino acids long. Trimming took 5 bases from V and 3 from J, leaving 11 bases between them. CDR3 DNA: TGTGCCAGCAGCCAGGGTCAGGGTGGAAACACCATATATTTT. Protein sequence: CASSQGQGGNTIYF.

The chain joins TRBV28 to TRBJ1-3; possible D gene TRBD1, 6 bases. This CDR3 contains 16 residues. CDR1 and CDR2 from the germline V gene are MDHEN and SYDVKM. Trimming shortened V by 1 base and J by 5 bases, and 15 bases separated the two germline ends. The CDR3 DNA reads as TGTGCCAGCAGTTTATCGGGGTCGGGGGGGCGAAACACCATATATTTT. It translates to CASSLSGSGGRNTIYF.

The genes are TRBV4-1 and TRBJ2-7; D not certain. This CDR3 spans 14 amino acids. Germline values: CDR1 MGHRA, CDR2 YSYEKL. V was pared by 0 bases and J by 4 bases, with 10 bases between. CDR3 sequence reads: CASSQDISKYEQYV. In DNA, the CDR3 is TGCGCCAGCAGCCAAGATATAAGCAAGTACGAGCAGTACGTC.

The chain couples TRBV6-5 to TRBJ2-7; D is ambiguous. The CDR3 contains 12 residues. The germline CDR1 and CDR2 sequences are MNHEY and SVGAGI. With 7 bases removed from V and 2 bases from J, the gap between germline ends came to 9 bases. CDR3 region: CASNGGTYEQYF. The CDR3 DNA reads TGTGCCAGCAACGGCGGTACCTACGAGCAGTACTTC.

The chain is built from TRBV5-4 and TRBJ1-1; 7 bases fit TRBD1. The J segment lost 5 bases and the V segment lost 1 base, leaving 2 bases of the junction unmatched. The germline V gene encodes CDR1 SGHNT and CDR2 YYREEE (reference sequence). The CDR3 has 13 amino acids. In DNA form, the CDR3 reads TGTGCCAGCAGCTTGAAGGGGGCAACTGAAGCTTTCTTT. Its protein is CASSLKGATEAFF.

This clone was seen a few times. In DNA form, the CDR3 reads TGTGCCTGGAGTGTACCCCTCGGACTTTACACTGAAGCTTTCTTT. This encodes CAWSVPLGLYTEAFF. The chain has TRBV30 and TRBJ1-1; D is undetermined. There are 15 residues in the CDR3. Looked up from germline, CDR1 is GTSNPN and CDR2 is SVGIG (reference sequence). Trimming cost V 0 bases and J 3 bases, with 14 bases left between them.

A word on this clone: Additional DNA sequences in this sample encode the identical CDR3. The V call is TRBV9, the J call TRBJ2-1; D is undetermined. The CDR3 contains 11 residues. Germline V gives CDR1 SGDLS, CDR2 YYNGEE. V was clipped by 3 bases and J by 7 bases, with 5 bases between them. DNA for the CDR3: TGTGCCAGCAGCGGTATAAATGAGCAGTTCTTC. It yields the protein CASSGINEQFF.

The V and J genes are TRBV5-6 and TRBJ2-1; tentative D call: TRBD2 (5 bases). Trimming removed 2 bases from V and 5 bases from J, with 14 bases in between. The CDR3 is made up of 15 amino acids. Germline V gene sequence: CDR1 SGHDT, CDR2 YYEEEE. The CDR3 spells CASSLPGYTDNEQFF. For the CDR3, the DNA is TGTGCCAGCAGCTTACCGGGGTATACCGACAATGAGCAGTTCTTC.

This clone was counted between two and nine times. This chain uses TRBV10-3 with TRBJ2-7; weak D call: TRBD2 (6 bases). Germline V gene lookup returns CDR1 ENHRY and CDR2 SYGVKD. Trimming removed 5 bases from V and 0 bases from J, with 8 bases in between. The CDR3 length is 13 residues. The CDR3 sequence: CAISPGSSYEQYV. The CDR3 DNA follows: TGTGCCATCAGTCCCGGGAGCTCCTACGAGCAGTACGTC.

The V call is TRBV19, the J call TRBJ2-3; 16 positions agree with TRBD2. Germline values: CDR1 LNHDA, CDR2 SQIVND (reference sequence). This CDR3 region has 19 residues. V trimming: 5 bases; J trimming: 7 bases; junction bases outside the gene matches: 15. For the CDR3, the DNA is TGTGCCAGTAGTTCCGGGACTAGCGGGAGGGCCCTGCAGCCCTATACGCAGTATTTT. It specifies CASSSGTSGRALQPYTQYF. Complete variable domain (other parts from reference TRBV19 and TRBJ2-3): DGGITQSPKYLFRKEGQNVTLSCEQNLNHDAMYWYRQDPGQGLRLIYYSQIVNDFQKGDIAEGYSVSREKKESFPLTVTSAQKNPTAFYLCASSSGTSGRALQPYTQYFGPGTRLTVL.

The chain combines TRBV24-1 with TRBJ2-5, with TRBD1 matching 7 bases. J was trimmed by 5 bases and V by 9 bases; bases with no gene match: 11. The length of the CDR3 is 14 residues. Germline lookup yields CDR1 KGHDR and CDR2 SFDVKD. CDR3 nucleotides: TGTGCCACCTCCTTGAGCGCCAGGGGGGAGACCCAGTACTTC. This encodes CATSLSARGETQYF.

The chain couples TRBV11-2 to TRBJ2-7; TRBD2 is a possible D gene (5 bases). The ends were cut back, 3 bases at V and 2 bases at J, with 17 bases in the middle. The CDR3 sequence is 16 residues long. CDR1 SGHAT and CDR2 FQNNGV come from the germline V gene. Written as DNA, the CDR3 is TGTGCCAGCAGCTTCATGACCGGACTGGTAACCTACGAGCAGTACTTC. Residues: CASSFMTGLVTYEQYF.

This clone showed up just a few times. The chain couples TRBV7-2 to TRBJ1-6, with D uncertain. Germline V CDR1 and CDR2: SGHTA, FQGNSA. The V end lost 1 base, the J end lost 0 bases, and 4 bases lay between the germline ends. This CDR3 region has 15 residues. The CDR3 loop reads CASSLDSSYNSPLHF. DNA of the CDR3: TGTGCCAGCAGCTTAGATAGCTCCTATAATTCACCCCTCCACTTT.

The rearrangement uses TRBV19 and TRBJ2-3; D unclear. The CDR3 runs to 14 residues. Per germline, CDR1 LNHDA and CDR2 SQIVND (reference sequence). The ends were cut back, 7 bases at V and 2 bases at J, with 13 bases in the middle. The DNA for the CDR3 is TGTGCCAGTACCGTGGGCGACCTCACAGATACGCAGTATTTT. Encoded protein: CASTVGDLTDTQYF.

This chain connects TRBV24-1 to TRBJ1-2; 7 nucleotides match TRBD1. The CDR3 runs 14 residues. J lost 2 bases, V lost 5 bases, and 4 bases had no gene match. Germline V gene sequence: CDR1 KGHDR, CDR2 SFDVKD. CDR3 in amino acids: CATSGDRENYGYTF. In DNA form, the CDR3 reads TGTGCCACCAGTGGTGACAGGGAGAACTATGGCTACACCTTC.